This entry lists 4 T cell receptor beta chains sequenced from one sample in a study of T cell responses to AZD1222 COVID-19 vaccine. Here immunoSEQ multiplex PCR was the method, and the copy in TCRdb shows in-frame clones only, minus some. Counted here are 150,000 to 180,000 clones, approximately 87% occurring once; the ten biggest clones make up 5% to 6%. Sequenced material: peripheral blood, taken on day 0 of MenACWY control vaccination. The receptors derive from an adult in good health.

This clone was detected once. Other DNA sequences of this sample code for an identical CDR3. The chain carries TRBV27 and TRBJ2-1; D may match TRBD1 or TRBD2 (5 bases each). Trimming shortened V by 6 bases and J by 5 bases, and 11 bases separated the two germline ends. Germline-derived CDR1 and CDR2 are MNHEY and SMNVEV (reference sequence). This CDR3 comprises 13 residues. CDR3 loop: CASSLGTHNEQFF. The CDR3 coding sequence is TGTGCCAGCAGCCTCGGGACCCACAATGAGCAGTTCTTC.

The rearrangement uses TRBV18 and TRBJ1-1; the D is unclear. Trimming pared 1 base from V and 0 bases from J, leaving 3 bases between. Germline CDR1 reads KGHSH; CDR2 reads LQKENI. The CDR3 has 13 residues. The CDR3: CASSPRMNTEAFF. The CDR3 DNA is TGTGCCAGCTCACCACGCATGAACACTGAAGCTTTCTTT.

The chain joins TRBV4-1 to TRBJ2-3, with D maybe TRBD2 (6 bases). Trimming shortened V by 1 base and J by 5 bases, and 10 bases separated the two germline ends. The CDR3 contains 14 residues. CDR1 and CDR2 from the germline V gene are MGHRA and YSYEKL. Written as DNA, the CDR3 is TGCGCCAGCAGCCAAGTTTCGGGGGAAGATACGCAGTATTTT. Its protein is CASSQVSGEDTQYF.

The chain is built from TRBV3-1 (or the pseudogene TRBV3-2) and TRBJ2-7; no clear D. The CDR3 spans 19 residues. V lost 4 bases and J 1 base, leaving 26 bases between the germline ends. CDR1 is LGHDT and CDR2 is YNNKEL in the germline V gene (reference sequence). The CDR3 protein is CASSRQGTGPESRSYEQYF. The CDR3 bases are TGTGCCAGCAGCCGCCAAGGAACCGGGCCTGAAAGTAGGTCCTACGAGCAGTACTTC.